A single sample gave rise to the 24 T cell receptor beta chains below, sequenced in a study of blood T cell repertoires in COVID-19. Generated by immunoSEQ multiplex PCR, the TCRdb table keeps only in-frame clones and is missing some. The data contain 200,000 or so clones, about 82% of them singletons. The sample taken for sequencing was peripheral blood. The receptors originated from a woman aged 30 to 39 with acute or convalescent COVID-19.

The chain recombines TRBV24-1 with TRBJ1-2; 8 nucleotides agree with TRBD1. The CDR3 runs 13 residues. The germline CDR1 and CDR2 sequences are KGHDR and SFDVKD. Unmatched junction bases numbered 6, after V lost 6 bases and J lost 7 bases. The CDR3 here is CATSLGTGFGYTF. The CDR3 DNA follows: TGTGCCACCAGTTTAGGGACAGGTTTTGGCTACACCTTC.

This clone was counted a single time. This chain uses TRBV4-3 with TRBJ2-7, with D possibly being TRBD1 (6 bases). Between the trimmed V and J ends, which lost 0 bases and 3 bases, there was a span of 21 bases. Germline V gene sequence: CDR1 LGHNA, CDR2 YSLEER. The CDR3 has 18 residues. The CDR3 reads CASSQDPPLWGLVYEQYF. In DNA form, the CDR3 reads TGCGCCAGCAGCCAAGATCCCCCCCTTTGGGGGCTGGTCTACGAGCAGTACTTC.

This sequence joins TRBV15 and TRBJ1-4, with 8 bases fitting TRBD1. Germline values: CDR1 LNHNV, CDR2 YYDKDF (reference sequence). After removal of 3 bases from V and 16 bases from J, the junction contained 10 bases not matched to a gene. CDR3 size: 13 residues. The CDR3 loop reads CATSSGRGRVPFF. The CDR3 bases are TGTGCCACCAGCAGCGGCAGGGGGCGCGTTCCGTTTTTT.

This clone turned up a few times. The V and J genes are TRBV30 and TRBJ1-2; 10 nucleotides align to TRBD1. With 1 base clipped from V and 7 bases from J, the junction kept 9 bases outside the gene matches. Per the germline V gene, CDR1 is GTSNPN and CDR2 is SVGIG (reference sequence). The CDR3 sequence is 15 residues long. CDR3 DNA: TGTGCCTGGAGTGGAGGAGGACAGGGGGGGTCTGGCTACACCTTC. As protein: CAWSGGGQGGSGYTF.

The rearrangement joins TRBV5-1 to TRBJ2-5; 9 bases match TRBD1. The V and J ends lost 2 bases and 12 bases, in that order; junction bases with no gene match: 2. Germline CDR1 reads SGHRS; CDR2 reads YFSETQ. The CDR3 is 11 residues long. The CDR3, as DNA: TGCGCCAGCAGCTTAGGGACAGGGAAGTACTTC. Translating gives CASSLGTGKYF. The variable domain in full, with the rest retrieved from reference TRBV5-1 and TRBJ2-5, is KAGVTQTPRYLIKTRGQQVTLSCSPISGHRSVSWYQQTPGQGLQFLFEYFSETQRNKGNFPGRFSGRQFSNSRSEMNVSTLELGDSALYLCASSLGTGKYFGPGTRLLVL.

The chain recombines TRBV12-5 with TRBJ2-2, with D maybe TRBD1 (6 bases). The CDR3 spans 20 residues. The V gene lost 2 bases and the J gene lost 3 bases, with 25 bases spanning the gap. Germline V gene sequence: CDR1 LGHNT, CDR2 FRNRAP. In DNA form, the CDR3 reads TGTGCTAGTGGTTTGATACGGGTGCCCTTTCAGGGGCTCCACACCGGGGAGCTGTTTTTT. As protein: CASGLIRVPFQGLHTGELFF.

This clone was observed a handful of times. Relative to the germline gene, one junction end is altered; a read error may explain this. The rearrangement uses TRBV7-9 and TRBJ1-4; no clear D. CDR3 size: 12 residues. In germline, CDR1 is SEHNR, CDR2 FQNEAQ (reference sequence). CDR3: CAAAVTDEKLFF. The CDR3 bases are TGTGCAGCGGCGGTAACTGATGAAAAACTGTTTTTT.

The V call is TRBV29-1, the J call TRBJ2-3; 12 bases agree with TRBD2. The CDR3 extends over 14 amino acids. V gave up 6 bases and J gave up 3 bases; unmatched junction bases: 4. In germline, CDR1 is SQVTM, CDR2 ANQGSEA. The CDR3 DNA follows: TGCAGCGTCCCGACTAGCGGGAGAACAGATACGCAGTATTTT. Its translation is CSVPTSGRTDTQYF.

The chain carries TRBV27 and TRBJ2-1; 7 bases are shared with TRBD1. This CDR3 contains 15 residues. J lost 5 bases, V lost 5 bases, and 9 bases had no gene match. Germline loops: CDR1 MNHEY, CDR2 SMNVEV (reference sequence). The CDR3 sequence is CASSHGTVRDNEQFF. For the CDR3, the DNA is TGTGCCAGCAGTCACGGGACAGTTCGTGACAATGAGCAGTTCTTC.

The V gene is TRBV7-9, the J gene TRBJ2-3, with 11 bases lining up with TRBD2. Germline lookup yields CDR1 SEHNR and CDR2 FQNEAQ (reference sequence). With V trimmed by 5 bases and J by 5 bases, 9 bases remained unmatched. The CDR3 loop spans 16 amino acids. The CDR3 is CASSPSSGRAIDTQYF. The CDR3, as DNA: TGTGCCAGCAGCCCTAGTAGCGGGAGGGCCATAGATACGCAGTATTTT.

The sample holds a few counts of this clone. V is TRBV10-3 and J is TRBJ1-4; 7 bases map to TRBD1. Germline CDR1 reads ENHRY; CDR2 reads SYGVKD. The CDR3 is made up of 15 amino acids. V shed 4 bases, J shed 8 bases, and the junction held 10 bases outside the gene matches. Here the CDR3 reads CAISVSRQGTEKLFF. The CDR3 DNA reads TGTGCCATCAGTGTATCGAGACAGGGTACGGAAAAACTGTTTTTT.

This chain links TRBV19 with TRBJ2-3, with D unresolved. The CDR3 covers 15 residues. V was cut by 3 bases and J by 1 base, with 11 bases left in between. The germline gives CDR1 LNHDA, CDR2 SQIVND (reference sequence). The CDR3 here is CASSIGPLGTDTQYF. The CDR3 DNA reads TGTGCCAGTAGTATTGGCCCTTTGGGCACAGATACGCAGTATTTT.

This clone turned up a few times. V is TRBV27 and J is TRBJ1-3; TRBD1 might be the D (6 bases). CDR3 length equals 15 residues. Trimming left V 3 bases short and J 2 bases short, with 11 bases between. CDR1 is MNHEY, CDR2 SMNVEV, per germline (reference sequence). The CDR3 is CASSLTGSAGNTIYF. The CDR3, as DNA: TGTGCCAGCAGTTTGACAGGCAGCGCTGGAAACACCATATATTTT.

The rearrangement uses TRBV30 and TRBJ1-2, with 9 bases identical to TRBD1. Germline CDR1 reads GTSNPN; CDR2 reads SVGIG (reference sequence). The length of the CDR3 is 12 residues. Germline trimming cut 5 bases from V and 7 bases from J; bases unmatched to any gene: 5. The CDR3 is CAWDGTGFGYTF. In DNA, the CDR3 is TGTGCCTGGGACGGGACAGGGTTTGGCTACACCTTC.

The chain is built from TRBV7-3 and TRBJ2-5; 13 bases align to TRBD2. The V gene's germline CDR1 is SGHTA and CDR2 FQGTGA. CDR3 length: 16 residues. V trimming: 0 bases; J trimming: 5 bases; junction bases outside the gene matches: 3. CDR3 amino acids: CASSLTTSGGRETQYF. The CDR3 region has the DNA TGTGCCAGCAGCTTAACGACTAGCGGGGGGCGGGAGACCCAGTACTTC.

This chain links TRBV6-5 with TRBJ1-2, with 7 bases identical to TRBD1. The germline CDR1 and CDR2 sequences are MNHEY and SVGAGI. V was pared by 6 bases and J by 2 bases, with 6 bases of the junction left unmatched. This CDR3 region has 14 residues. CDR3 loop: CASRGQRANYGYTF. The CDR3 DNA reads TGTGCCAGCAGGGGACAGCGCGCAAACTATGGCTACACCTTC.

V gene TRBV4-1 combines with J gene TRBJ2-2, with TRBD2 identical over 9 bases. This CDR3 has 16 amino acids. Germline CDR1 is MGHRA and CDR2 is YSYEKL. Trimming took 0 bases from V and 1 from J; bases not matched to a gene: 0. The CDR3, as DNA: TGCGCCAGCAGCCAAGATAGCGGGAGGAACACCGGGGAGCTGTTTTTT. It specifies CASSQDSGRNTGELFF.

CDR3 residues: CASSQGGLGTDTQYF. The CDR3 nucleotides read TGCGCCAGCAGCCAGGGGGGGTTGGGCACAGATACGCAGTATTTT. V is TRBV4-1 and J is TRBJ2-3, with TRBD2 matching over 7 bases. The ends lost 3 bases at V and 1 base at J; junction bases unmatched: 4. Germline loops: CDR1 MGHRA, CDR2 YSYEKL. The CDR3 is made up of 15 amino acids.

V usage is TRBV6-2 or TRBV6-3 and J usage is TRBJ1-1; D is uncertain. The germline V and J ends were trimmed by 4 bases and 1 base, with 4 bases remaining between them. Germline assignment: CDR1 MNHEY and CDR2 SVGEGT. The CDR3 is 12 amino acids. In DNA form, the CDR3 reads TGTGCCAGCAGTTTCAGGAACACTGAAGCTTTCTTT. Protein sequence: CASSFRNTEAFF.

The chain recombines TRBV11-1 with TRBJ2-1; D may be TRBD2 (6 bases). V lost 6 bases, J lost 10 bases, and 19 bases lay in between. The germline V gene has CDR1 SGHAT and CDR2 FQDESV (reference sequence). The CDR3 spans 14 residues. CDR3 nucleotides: TGTGCCAGCAGACTAGTTACGGGAGCAGGAGAGCAGTTCTTC. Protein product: CASRLVTGAGEQFF.

This CDR3 is CAWSGQGTRSGNTIYF. In nucleotides, the CDR3 is TGTGCCTGGAGTGGACAGGGGACCAGATCTGGAAACACCATATATTTT. V is TRBV30 and J is TRBJ1-3; TRBD1 matches 8 bases. CDR3 length equals 16 residues. With V trimmed by 1 base and J by 1 base, 6 bases remained unmatched. Germline CDR1 reads GTSNPN; CDR2 reads SVGIG (reference sequence).

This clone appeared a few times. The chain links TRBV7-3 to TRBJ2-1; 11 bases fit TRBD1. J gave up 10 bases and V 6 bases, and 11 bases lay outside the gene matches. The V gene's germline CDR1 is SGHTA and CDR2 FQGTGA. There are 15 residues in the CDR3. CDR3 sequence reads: CASSPGGQGVGEQFF. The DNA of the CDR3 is TGTGCCAGCAGTCCAGGGGGACAGGGGGTTGGGGAGCAGTTCTTC.

The DNA of the CDR3 is TGCAGTGTTTTTAGTGAGGCTGAAGCTTTCTTT. It yields the protein CSVFSEAEAFF. The chain uses TRBV20-1 and TRBJ1-1; D is uncertain. This CDR3 comprises 11 residues. Per germline, CDR1 DFQATT and CDR2 SNEGSKA (reference sequence). Trimming removed 7 bases at V and 6 bases at J, with 12 bases between.

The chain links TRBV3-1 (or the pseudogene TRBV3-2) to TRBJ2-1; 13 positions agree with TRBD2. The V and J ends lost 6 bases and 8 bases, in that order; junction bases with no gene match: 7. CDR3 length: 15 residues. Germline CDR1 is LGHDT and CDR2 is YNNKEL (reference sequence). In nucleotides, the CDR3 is TGTGCCAGCAGTCGACTAGCGGGGGGCCCGGATGAGCAGTTCTTC. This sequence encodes CASSRLAGGPDEQFF.